A selection of T cell receptor beta chains follows, all from one sample in a study of CD8+CD57+ T cells in acquired aplastic anemia. TCRdb used MiXCR to reprocess the reads, holding one entry per CDR3 protein. Of hundreds of thousands of distinct CDR3 sequences in the sample, roughly 50% were seen once. Input material: sorted CD4+, CD8+, or CD8+CD57+ T cells (not recorded which) from PBMCs. The receptors were gathered from a human donor with aplastic anemia. Both conserved end residues are part of each CDR3.

J gene | V gene | CDR3 protein
TRBJ1-2 | TRBV29-1 | CSVEDRRNNYGYTF
TRBJ1-2 | TRBV19 | CASTPGQGVSYGYTF
TRBJ2-5 | TRBV11-1 | CASTQGARETQYF
TRBJ1-2 | TRBV28 | CASSLVERRGNYGYTF
TRBJ1-2 | TRBV3-1 | CASSQGAGYGYTF
TRBJ2-7 | TRBV20-1 | CSAIRDRDYEQYF
TRBJ2-1 | TRBV20-1 | CSASLAGGLRNEQFF
TRBJ2-7 | TRBV9 | CASSVGAGASYEQYF
TRBJ2-7 | TRBV19 | CASSFRRGTSGGEPYEQYF
TRBJ1-5 | TRBV6-5 | CASSYSAVSNQPQHF
TRBJ1-2 | TRBV5-1 | CASSLGPNPRGYTF
TRBJ2-3 | TRBV5-1 | CASSLVTYSHTQYF
TRBJ1-2 | TRBV7-8 | CASSKSQGSYGYTF
TRBJ2-2 | TRBV7-2 | CASSPGLAGAPNTGELFF
TRBJ2-4 | TRBV10-3 | CAISETLAGGSIAKNIQYF
TRBJ2-1 | TRBV5-6 | CASSPRSSGAGGEQFF
TRBJ2-7 | TRBV10-3 | CATAYVRDNEQYF
TRBJ1-5 | TRBV6-6 | CASSIMRNQPQHF
TRBJ1-5 | TRBV6-5 | CASRLQGNAQPQHF
TRBJ1-4 | TRBV27 | CASRPISGTGGRTNEKLFF
TRBJ1-2 | TRBV7-2 | CASSLGAGALYNGYTF
TRBJ2-1 | TRBV11-3 | CASSFMRLVGGEQFF